The 13 T cell receptor beta chains listed next were all sequenced from one sample in a study of T-cell reconstitution after alpha-beta-depleted transplantation in children. Unique molecular identifiers tagged the TCRbeta library. TCRdb processed the PCR reads anew with MiXCR; each CDR3 protein has one entry. The data contain approximately 400,000 distinct CDR3 sequences, about 11% of them singletons. Specimen: PBMCs from the stem cell graft donor, collected from the stem cell graft. These receptors were collected from a human donor who donated a stem cell graft to a child with acute myeloid leukemia.

The chain carries TRBV7-9 and TRBJ2-3; TRBD2 is a possible D gene (5 bases). V lost 4 bases and J 6 bases, leaving 23 bases between the germline ends. The CDR3 contains 17 residues. Germline CDR1 and CDR2: SEHNR and FQNEAQ (reference sequence). As DNA, the CDR3 is TGTGCCAGCAGCTCGTCGGGGTCGGCAAACCCAGCGGATACGCAGTATTTT. Its translation: CASSSSGSANPADTQYF. The entire variable domain, with the rest obtained from reference TRBV7-9 and TRBJ2-3, is as follows: DTGVSQNPRHKITKRGQNVTFRCDPISEHNRLYWYRQTLGQGPEFLTYFQNEAQLEKSRLLSDRFSAERPKGSFSTLEIQRTEQGDSAMYLCASSSSGSANPADTQYFGPGTRLTVL.

This clonotype has more than one count but fewer than ten. The chain links TRBV20-1 to TRBJ2-3; D assignment may be TRBD1 or TRBD2 (5 bases each). Trimming cost V 4 bases and J 2 bases, with 16 bases left between them. CDR1 DFQATT and CDR2 SNEGSKA come from the germline V gene (reference sequence). This CDR3 is 15 amino acids long. This CDR3 reads CSATQHTGPTDTQYF. The DNA of the CDR3 is TGCAGTGCTACCCAGCACACGGGACCCACAGATACGCAGTATTTT.

The table lists this clonotype with a few counts. The chain combines TRBV12-3 or TRBV12-4 with TRBJ1-3, with D possibly TRBD1 on 6 matching bases. This CDR3 is built from 12 residues. V shed 8 bases and J shed 7 bases, with 12 bases lying between them. This CDR3 reads CASEGVVNTIYF. The DNA of the CDR3 is TGTGCCAGCGAGGGGGTCGTGAACACCATATATTTT.

This clonotype was seen more than once but under ten times. The chain recombines TRBV6-5 with TRBJ1-2; D possibly corresponds to TRBD1 (5 bases). The CDR3 runs 13 residues. With 7 bases removed from V and 3 bases from J, the gap between germline ends came to 12 bases. Germline CDR1 reads MNHEY; CDR2 reads SVGAGI. CDR3 nucleotide sequence: TGTGCCAGCATTTCCCCGGGGGACTATGGCTACACCTTC. Residues: CASISPGDYGYTF.

This sequence joins TRBV20-1 and TRBJ1-5; D is undetermined. Per the germline V gene, CDR1 is DFQATT and CDR2 is SNEGSKA (reference sequence). V dropped 3 bases and J dropped 0 bases, with 6 bases sitting between them. The CDR3 has 13 residues. DNA for the CDR3: TGCAGTGCTAGGCCGGATAGCAATCAGCCCCAGCATTTT. Translated, it gives CSARPDSNQPQHF.

This clonotype was counted ten times or more. This chain uses TRBV7-8 with TRBJ2-3; TRBD2 aligns across 14 bases. Trimming removed 4 bases from V and 3 bases from J; junction bases left unmatched: 9. CDR1 is SGHVS, CDR2 FQNEAQ, per germline. The CDR3 is 18 residues long. The CDR3: CASSSSAGTSGRTDTQYF. DNA for the CDR3: TGTGCCAGCAGCTCCAGCGCCGGGACTAGCGGGAGAACAGATACGCAGTATTTT.

The chain joins TRBV2 to TRBJ2-5, with D perhaps TRBD1 or TRBD2 (8 bases each). V was cut by 5 bases and J by 3 bases, with 28 bases left in between. There are 19 residues in the CDR3. Germline V gene data show CDR1 as SNHLY and CDR2 as FYNNEI. Here the CDR3 DNA reads TGTGCCAGCAGTTTAGAGCGGGGGACGACAACAGGGGGTGAAGAGACCCAGTACTTC. This translates into CASSLERGTTTGGEETQYF.

This clonotype appeared a few times. The V gene is TRBV15, the J gene TRBJ2-2; D is uncertain. Deletions cut 1 base from V and 4 bases from J, with 1 base between. Per the germline V gene, CDR1 is LNHNV and CDR2 is YYDKDF (reference sequence). There are 12 residues in the CDR3. DNA of the CDR3: TGTGCCACCAGCAGAGCCACCGGGGAGCTGTTTTTT. Its protein product is CATSRATGELFF.

The J gene is TRBJ1-5, the V gene TRBV10-3; maybe TRBD1 (6 bases). The germline CDR1 and CDR2 sequences are ENHRY and SYGVKD. The CDR3 sequence is 15 residues long. Trimming took off 6 bases at V and 0 bases at J, with 12 bases between the two ends. In DNA, the CDR3 is TGTGCCATCAGGGACAGATTAGATAGCAATCAGCCCCAGCATTTT. Residues: CAIRDRLDSNQPQHF.

V is TRBV7-9 and J is TRBJ1-1; a possible D gene is TRBD1 (6 bases). Germline lookup yields CDR1 SEHNR and CDR2 FQNEAQ (reference sequence). Trimming left V 1 base short and J 5 bases short, with 11 bases between. The length of the CDR3 is 14 residues. The CDR3: CASSLEGGSTEAFF. For the CDR3, the DNA is TGTGCCAGCAGCTTAGAGGGGGGATCTACTGAAGCTTTCTTT.

This clonotype was seen more than once but under ten times. V gene TRBV5-5 combines with J gene TRBJ1-1, with 8 bases lining up with TRBD1. The CDR3 covers 15 residues. V lost 3 bases and J lost 1; bases outside the gene matches: 5. Germline-derived CDR1 and CDR2 are SGHKS and YYEKEE (reference sequence). The DNA for the CDR3 is TGTGCCAGCAGCTGGATTGGGACAGGGAACACTGAAGCTTTCTTT. Translating it yields CASSWIGTGNTEAFF.

The chain combines TRBV27 with TRBJ2-4; 12 nucleotides agree with TRBD2. This CDR3 contains 22 residues. CDR1 and CDR2 from the germline V gene are MNHEY and SMNVEV (reference sequence). V dropped 0 bases and J dropped 0; count of bases not matched to a gene: 15. This CDR3 reads CASSLSRQLAGGRSLAKNIQYF. In DNA, the CDR3 is TGTGCCAGCAGTTTATCCCGACAACTAGCGGGAGGACGAAGTCTAGCCAAAAACATTCAGTACTTC.

At least ten counts were recorded for this clonotype. The chain has TRBV7-2 and TRBJ1-2, with 8 bases matching TRBD1. V gave up 1 base and J gave up 7 bases; unmatched junction bases: 8. Germline-derived CDR1 and CDR2 are SGHTA and FQGNSA. This CDR3 region has 15 residues. In DNA form, the CDR3 reads TGTGCCAGCAGCTTAGAGGGCAGGGGGCGTAGTGGCTACACCTTC. Amino acid sequence: CASSLEGRGRSGYTF.